This T cell receptor beta chain was found in a study of blood T cell repertoires in COVID-19. The wider study: The United States, Italy and Spain were the sources of the acute and convalescent COVID-19 samples. In each case, the material was cDNA or gDNA derived from T cells, B-cell-depleted T cells, or PBMCs.

The CDR3 has 16 amino acids. V shed 4 bases and J shed 2 bases, with 15 bases lying between them. Germline V lookup: CDR1 SNHLY, CDR2 FYNNEI. Authors' analysis steps: Cell counts per sample came from amplifying reference gene primers. Assay: immunoSEQ multiplex PCR; the TCRdb copy retains only in-frame clones and omits some. The DNA gave D and trimming, while V, J and clone size come from that table. The table records more than 250,000 clones, over 70% of them present only once. This TCR derives from a human donor in a cohort sampled during active COVID-19. Sample: peripheral blood. This sequence joins TRBV2 and TRBJ1-3; D is perhaps TRBD1 (6 bases). The CDR3 DNA reads as TGTGCCAGCAGTGTGGTCCTAACAGGGACTGGAAACACCATATATTTT. The encoded protein is CASSVVLTGTGNTIYF.